The TCR beta chain described here comes from a study of blood T cell repertoires in COVID-19. Overall study context: Material from acute and convalescent COVID-19 was sourced from the United States, Italy and Spain. Sources were T cells, B-cell-depleted T cells, or PBMCs; the material itself was cDNA or gDNA.

The germline V and J ends were trimmed by 5 bases and 2 bases, with 19 bases remaining between them. Germline V gene lookup returns CDR1 LGHDT and CDR2 YNNKEL (reference sequence). This CDR3 has 16 residues. Authors' processing steps: Amplification from reference gene primers served as the basis for estimated nucleated cell counts. The table came from immunoSEQ multiplex PCR; TCRdb's copy has only in-frame clones and leaves some out. V and J calls plus clone size are reproduced from that table; the DNA served to infer D and trimming. The table has about 100,000 clones, roughly 84% seen once. Sample: peripheral blood. The TCR sequence derives from a human donor in a cohort sampled during active COVID-19. The chain has TRBV3-1 (or the pseudogene TRBV3-2) and TRBJ2-7; a weak D match, TRBD1 (6 bases). CDR3 coding DNA: TGTGCCAGCAGCAGAGGGGGAACCAGATCTCCCTACGAGCAGTACTTC. This encodes CASSRGGTRSPYEQYF.